The clone carrying this TCR beta chain was seen ten or more times. For TCR beta, libraries came from iRepertoire HTBI primers and Arm-PCR of CDR3 regions. TCRdb itself ran the multiplex PCR reads through MiXCR, one entry per CDR3 protein. Among around 420,000 distinct CDR3 sequences listed, roughly 15% were seen once. This record comes from a study of regulatory T cells in long-lasting Graves disease. The germline V gene encodes CDR1 MNHEY and CDR2 SMNVEV (reference sequence). This CDR3 has 16 amino acids. The ends lost 3 bases at V and 3 bases at J; junction bases unmatched: 10. The time point here: newly diagnosed GD, antithyroid drugs for less than 3 months. The TCR library was made from RNA extracted from PBMCs. These data were also reused for a study on T cells in Graves' hyperthyroidism and ophthalmopathy. Turning to that study: The HTBI primer set was used in a first-round RT-PCR of the TCR CDR3.

The rearrangement links TRBV27 to TRBJ1-2; 7 bases align to TRBD1. The source of this sequence is a woman aged 40 to 49 with Graves disease. The specimen was peripheral blood mononuclear cells (PBMCs), collected at new diagnosis, from a patient treated with antithyroid drugs. Written as DNA, the CDR3 is TGTGCCAGCAGTTTGGGCAGGGGGGTATTGGACTATGGCTACACCTTC. This encodes CASSLGRGVLDYGYTF.